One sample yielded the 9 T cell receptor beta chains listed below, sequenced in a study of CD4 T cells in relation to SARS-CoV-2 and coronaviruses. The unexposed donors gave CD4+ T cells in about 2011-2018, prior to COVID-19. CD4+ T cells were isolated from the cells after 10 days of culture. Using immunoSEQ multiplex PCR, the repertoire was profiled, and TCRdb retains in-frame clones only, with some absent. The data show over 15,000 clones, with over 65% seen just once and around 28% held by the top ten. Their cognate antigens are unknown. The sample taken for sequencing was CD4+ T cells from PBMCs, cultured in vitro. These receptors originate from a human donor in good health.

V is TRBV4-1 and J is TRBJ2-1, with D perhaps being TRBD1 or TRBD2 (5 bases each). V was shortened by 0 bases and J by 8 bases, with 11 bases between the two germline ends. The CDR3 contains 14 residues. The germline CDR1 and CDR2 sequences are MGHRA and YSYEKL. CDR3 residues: CASSQEGVRDEQFF. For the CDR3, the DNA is TGCGCCAGCAGCCAAGAGGGGGTAAGAGATGAGCAGTTCTTC.

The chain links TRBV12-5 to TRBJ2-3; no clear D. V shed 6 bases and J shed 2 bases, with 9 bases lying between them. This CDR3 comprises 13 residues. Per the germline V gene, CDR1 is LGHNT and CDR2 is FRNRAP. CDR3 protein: CASGPLNTDTQYF. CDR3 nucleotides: TGTGCTAGTGGCCCACTTAACACAGATACGCAGTATTTT.

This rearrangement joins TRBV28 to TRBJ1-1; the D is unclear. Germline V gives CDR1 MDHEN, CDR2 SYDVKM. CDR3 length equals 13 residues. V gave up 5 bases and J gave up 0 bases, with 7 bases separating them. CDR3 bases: TGTGCCAGCAGTATACAGTTGAACACTGAAGCTTTCTTT. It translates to CASSIQLNTEAFF.

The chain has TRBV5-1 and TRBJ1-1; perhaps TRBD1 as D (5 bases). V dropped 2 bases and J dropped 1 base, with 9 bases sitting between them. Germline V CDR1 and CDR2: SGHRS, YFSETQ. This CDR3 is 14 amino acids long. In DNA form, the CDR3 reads TGCGCCAGCAGCTTTATAACAGGGAACACTGAAGCTTTCTTT. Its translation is CASSFITGNTEAFF. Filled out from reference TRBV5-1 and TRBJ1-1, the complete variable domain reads KAGVTQTPRYLIKTRGQQVTLSCSPISGHRSVSWYQQTPGQGLQFLFEYFSETQRNKGNFPGRFSGRQFSNSRSEMNVSTLELGDSALYLCASSFITGNTEAFFGQGTRLTVV.

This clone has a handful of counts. The CDR3 DNA is TGTGCCAGCAGCCAACAGGGAGGGCAGTACTTC. As protein: CASSQQGGQYF. The chain uses TRBV3-1 (or the pseudogene TRBV3-2) and TRBJ2-7, with D possibly TRBD2 on 6 matching bases. V was clipped by 2 bases and J by 9 bases, with 8 bases between them. The CDR3 sequence is 11 residues long. The V gene's germline CDR1 is LGHDT and CDR2 YNNKEL (reference sequence).

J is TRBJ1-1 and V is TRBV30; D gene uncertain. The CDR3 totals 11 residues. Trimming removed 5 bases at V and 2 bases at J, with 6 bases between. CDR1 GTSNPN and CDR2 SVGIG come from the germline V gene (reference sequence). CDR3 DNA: TGTGCCTGGCAGATTAACACTGAAGCTTTCTTT. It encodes CAWQINTEAFF.

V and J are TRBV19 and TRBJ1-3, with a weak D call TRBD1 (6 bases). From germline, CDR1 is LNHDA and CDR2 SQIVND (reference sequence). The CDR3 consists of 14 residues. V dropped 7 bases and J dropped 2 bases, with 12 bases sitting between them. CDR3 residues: CASIKQGAGNTIYF. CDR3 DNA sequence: TGTGCCAGTATCAAACAGGGTGCTGGAAACACCATATATTTT.

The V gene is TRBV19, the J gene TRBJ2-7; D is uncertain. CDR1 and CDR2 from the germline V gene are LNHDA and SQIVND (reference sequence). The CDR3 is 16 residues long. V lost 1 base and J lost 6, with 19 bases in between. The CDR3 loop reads CASSIGWTAVGSEQYF. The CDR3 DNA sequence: TGTGCCAGTAGTATAGGCTGGACGGCGGTAGGATCCGAGCAGTACTTC.

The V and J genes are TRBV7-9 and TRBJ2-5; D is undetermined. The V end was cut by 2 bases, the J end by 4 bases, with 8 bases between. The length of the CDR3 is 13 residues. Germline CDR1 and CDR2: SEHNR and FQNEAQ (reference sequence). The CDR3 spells CASSLSSRETQYF. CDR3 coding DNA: TGTGCCAGCAGCTTAAGCTCCCGAGAGACCCAGTACTTC.